A single sample gave rise to the 21 T cell receptor beta chains below, sequenced in a study of cytomegalovirus exposure and HLA in healthy donors (dated by TCRdb to the late 2010s). Library preparation used the immunoSEQ multiplex PCR assay. The multiplex PCR relied on a mix of 60 forward primers for TCR Vbeta segments and 13 reverse primers for TCR Jbeta segments. The table comes from immuneACCESS by way of TCRdb, which keeps in-frame sequences with V and J called. Part of the clones is missing from these tables; in studies checked, under half for an unresolved V gene and the rest for unknown reasons. This sample's records show 45,000 to 50,000 clones. Roughly a sixth of the sample is taken by the ten largest. Sequenced input: PBMCs. Receptors were obtained from a male donor in good health and CMV-seronegative.

The chain joins TRBV5-1 to TRBJ1-6; TRBD1 agrees at 10 bases. Germline lookup yields CDR1 SGHRS and CDR2 YFSETQ. This CDR3 spans 15 amino acids. V was pared by 4 bases and J by 7 bases, with 5 bases of the junction left unmatched. CDR3 nucleotides: TGCGCCAGCAGCGTAAGACAGGGGGCGAATTCACCCCTCCACTTT. Protein: CASSVRQGANSPLHF.

V usage is TRBV11-2 and J usage is TRBJ2-5; 8 bases agree with TRBD2. The CDR3 runs 15 residues. Germline CDR1 SGHAT, CDR2 FQNNGV. V was clipped by 0 bases and J by 4 bases; unmatched bases: 4. CDR3 region: CASSLEAGVRETQYF. CDR3 coding DNA: TGTGCCAGCAGCTTAGAAGCGGGGGTCCGAGAGACCCAGTACTTC.

The CDR3 loop is CASSLMQEAGGYTF. CDR3 DNA: TGCGCCAGCAGCTTGATGCAGGAAGCCGGCGGCTACACCTTC. This chain joins TRBV5-1 and TRBJ1-2; D call uncertain. This CDR3 is built from 14 residues. Trimming took 1 base from V and 8 from J, leaving 15 bases between them. Germline lookup yields CDR1 SGHRS and CDR2 YFSETQ. Complete variable domain (other parts from reference TRBV5-1 and TRBJ1-2): KAGVTQTPRYLIKTRGQQVTLSCSPISGHRSVSWYQQTPGQGLQFLFEYFSETQRNKGNFPGRFSGRQFSNSRSEMNVSTLELGDSALYLCASSLMQEAGGYTFGSGTRLTVV.

This chain links TRBV4-1 with TRBJ1-1; 7 nucleotides match TRBD1. Germline V gene data show CDR1 as MGHRA and CDR2 as YSYEKL. The trim removed 3 bases at V and 2 bases at J, leaving 3 bases unmatched. The CDR3 length is 14 residues. Here the CDR3 reads CASSHAGGNTEAFF. The CDR3 nucleotides read TGCGCCAGCAGCCACGCAGGGGGTAACACTGAAGCTTTCTTT.

On this clone: Germline and junction disagree at one end, which may indicate a read error. The chain has TRBV29-1 and TRBJ2-1, with D maybe TRBD1 (6 bases). CDR1 is SQVTM, CDR2 ANQGSEA, per germline. The length of the CDR3 is 14 residues. The chain's CDR3 is CSVEGTDSYNGQFF. DNA for the CDR3: TGCAGCGTTGAAGGGACAGATTCCTACAATGGGCAGTTCTTC.

This rearrangement joins TRBV5-4 to TRBJ1-1; the match to TRBD1 covers 9 bases. The CDR3 sequence is 13 residues long. V dropped 4 bases and J dropped 9; count of bases not matched to a gene: 7. Germline V gives CDR1 SGHNT, CDR2 YYREEE (reference sequence). CDR3 nucleotide sequence: TGTGCCAGCAGCATAGCCGGGACAGGGCAAGCTTTCTTT. This codes for CASSIAGTGQAFF.

The rearrangement uses TRBV29-1 and TRBJ2-5; the match to TRBD1 covers 8 bases. The J call may be mistaken, given a closer DNA end match to TRBJ2-7. Germline-derived CDR1 and CDR2 are SQVTM and ANQGSEA. The CDR3 has 16 amino acids. The CDR3 coding sequence is TGCAGCGTTGAAGGTCCCGACAGGGGCGCAGCCTACGAGCAGTACTTC. This encodes CSVEGPDRGAAYEQYF.

The gene calls are TRBV18 and TRBJ1-4; D is perhaps TRBD1 (6 bases). Deletions cut 0 bases from V and 8 bases from J, with 10 bases between. Germline V gene lookup returns CDR1 KGHSH and CDR2 LQKENI. This CDR3 region has 14 residues. DNA of the CDR3: TGTGCCAGCTCACCACCTCAGGGGCAGGAAAAACTGTTTTTT. This translates into CASSPPQGQEKLFF.

The chain joins TRBV5-8 to TRBJ2-5, with 8 bases fitting TRBD1. The germline V gene has CDR1 SGHTS and CDR2 YDEGEE. Trimming at V came to 4 bases and at J to 2 bases, leaving 7 bases not matched to a gene. The CDR3 has 15 amino acids. CDR3 nucleotide sequence: TGTGCCAGCAGCCTACGGAACAGGGGGCAAGAGACCCAGTACTTC. Residues: CASSLRNRGQETQYF.

The V and J genes are TRBV4-3 and TRBJ2-5; D might be TRBD2 (7 bases). The J call is in doubt because the DNA end fits TRBJ2-7 better. This CDR3 spans 15 amino acids. Per the germline V gene, CDR1 is LGHNA and CDR2 is YSLEER. CDR3 sequence (DNA): TGCGCCAGCAGCCAGGGACGGGGGGCCGCCCACGAGCAGTACTTC. It is translated as CASSQGRGAAHEQYF.

The chain couples TRBV9 to TRBJ1-4, with D perhaps matching TRBD1 (5 bases). Germline V lookup: CDR1 SGDLS, CDR2 YYNGEE. Trimming cost V 0 bases and J 2 bases, with 11 bases left between them. There are 16 residues in the CDR3. The CDR3 region is CASSVGHGGTNEKLFF. The CDR3, as DNA: TGTGCCAGCAGCGTAGGCCACGGGGGGACTAATGAAAAACTGTTTTTT.

J is TRBJ1-2 and V is TRBV19; 7 nucleotides match TRBD1. This CDR3 contains 14 residues. V shed 2 bases and J 5 bases; nucleotides not matched to a gene: 5. The germline V gene has CDR1 LNHDA and CDR2 SQIVND (reference sequence). This CDR3 reads CASSINRGRYGYTF. The CDR3 DNA is TGTGCCAGTAGTATAAACAGGGGTCGGTATGGCTACACCTTC.

The J gene is TRBJ2-7, the V gene TRBV19; TRBD1 matches at 8 bases. The V and J ends lost 2 bases and 2 bases, in that order; junction bases with no gene match: 8. Germline V gene sequence: CDR1 LNHDA, CDR2 SQIVND (reference sequence). This CDR3 is 16 amino acids long. Here the CDR3 reads CASSIQGARRPYEQYF. In DNA form, the CDR3 reads TGTGCCAGTAGTATACAGGGGGCTAGGCGGCCCTACGAGCAGTACTTC.

This sequence joins TRBV7-9 and TRBJ1-4; TRBD1 matches at 7 bases. The germline V gene encodes CDR1 SEHNR and CDR2 FQNEAQ (reference sequence). The ends lost 1 base at V and 5 bases at J; junction bases unmatched: 4. This CDR3 comprises 15 residues. The CDR3 here is CASSLGGQKNEKLFF. The DNA for the CDR3 is TGTGCCAGCAGCTTAGGGGGACAGAAGAATGAAAAACTGTTTTTT.

The rearrangement links TRBV4-1 to TRBJ1-2; D perhaps matches TRBD1 (6 bases). Germline values: CDR1 MGHRA, CDR2 YSYEKL. V gave up 1 base and J gave up 4 bases, with 10 bases separating them. CDR3 length: 14 residues. CDR3 sequence (DNA): TGCGCCAGCAGCCAAGCCACAGGGAGCTATGGCTACACCTTC. It yields the protein CASSQATGSYGYTF.

The V call is TRBV6-5, the J call TRBJ1-4; the D is unclear. The CDR3 extends over 15 amino acids. The V gene lost 6 bases and the J gene lost 7 bases, with 18 bases spanning the gap. Germline CDR1 is MNHEY and CDR2 is SVGAGI. This CDR3 is CASSSRTVSGEKLFF. The CDR3 DNA follows: TGTGCCAGCAGCTCCAGGACGGTCAGCGGTGAAAAACTGTTTTTT.

The V call is TRBV6-1, the J call TRBJ1-1; D is uncertain. This CDR3 is built from 13 residues. Germline CDR1 MNHNS, CDR2 SASEGT. Trimming took off 2 bases at V and 3 bases at J, with 7 bases between the two ends. This CDR3 reads CASSESPYTEAFF. CDR3 in DNA: TGTGCCAGCAGTGAATCCCCCTACACTGAAGCTTTCTTT.

The chain combines TRBV7-3 with TRBJ1-3, with 7 nucleotides matching TRBD1. The length of the CDR3 is 15 residues. J lost 2 bases, V lost 5 bases, and 6 bases had no gene match. Germline V lookup: CDR1 SGHTA, CDR2 FQGTGA. The CDR3, as DNA: TGTGCCAGCAGCCCTCGGACAGGAGCTGGAAACACCATATATTTT. Its translation is CASSPRTGAGNTIYF.

The V call is TRBV29-1, the J call TRBJ1-1; no clear D gene. The CDR3 covers 12 residues. V was clipped by 7 bases and J by 6 bases, with 15 bases between them. From germline, CDR1 is SQVTM and CDR2 ANQGSEA. CDR3 sequence: CSENSGPSEAFF. The CDR3, as DNA: TGCAGCGAGAACAGTGGTCCCTCTGAAGCTTTCTTT.

The chain links TRBV6-4 to TRBJ2-3; D perhaps matches TRBD2 (6 bases). The CDR3 length is 15 residues. The V gene lost 3 bases and the J gene lost 2 bases, with 12 bases spanning the gap. Germline CDR1 and CDR2: MRHNA and SNTAGT. CDR3 nucleotide sequence: TGTGCCAGCAGTGAAGGGGCGGGGAACACAGATACGCAGTATTTT. Its translation is CASSEGAGNTDTQYF.

The chain combines TRBV4-2 with TRBJ1-5, with D possibly matching TRBD1 (6 bases). Germline CDR1 and CDR2: LGHNA and YNFKEQ. V lost 3 bases, J lost 3 bases, and 12 bases lay in between. This CDR3 comprises 15 residues. CDR3 DNA: TGTGCCAGCAGCCAGACCGACAGGACCAATCAGCCCCAGCATTTT. It is translated as CASSQTDRTNQPQHF.